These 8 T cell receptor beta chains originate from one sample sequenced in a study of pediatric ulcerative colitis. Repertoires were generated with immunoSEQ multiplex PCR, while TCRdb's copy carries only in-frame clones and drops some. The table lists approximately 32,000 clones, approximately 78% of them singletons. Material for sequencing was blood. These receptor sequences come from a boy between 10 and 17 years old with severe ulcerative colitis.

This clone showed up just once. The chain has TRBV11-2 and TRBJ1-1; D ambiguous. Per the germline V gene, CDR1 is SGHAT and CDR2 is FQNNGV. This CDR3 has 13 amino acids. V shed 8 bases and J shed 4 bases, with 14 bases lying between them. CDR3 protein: CASDNPTGTEAFF. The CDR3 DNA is TGTGCCAGCGACAACCCAACCGGCACTGAAGCTTTCTTT.

The CDR3 here is CASSIQEVAGNTGELFF. The CDR3 coding sequence is TGTGCCAGCTCAATTCAGGAGGTCGCAGGAAACACCGGGGAGCTGTTTTTT. The genes are TRBV18 and TRBJ2-2; D perhaps matches TRBD2 (5 bases). The ends were cut back, 5 bases at V and 2 bases at J, with 18 bases in the middle. The CDR3 totals 17 residues. Looked up from germline, CDR1 is KGHSH and CDR2 is LQKENI.

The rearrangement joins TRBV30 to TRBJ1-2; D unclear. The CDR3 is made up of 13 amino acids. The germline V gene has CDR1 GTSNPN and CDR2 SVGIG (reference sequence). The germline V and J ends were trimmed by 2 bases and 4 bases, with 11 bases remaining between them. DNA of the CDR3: TGTGCCTGGAGTACCTGGGCAGCCTATGGCTACACCTTC. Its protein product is CAWSTWAAYGYTF.

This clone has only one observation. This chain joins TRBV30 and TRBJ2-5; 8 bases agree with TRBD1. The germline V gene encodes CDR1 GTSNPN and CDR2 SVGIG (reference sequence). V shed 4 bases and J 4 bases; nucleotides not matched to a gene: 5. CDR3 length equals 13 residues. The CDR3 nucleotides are TGTGCCTGGACGGCAGGGGGCCCAGAGACCCAGTACTTC. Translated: CAWTAGGPETQYF.

The CDR3 coding sequence is TGCGCCAGCAGTCAAGGAATGAGGGAGGGCTATGGCTACACCTTC. As protein: CASSQGMREGYGYTF. The chain couples TRBV23-1 to TRBJ1-2, with unresolved D. TRBV23-1 is designated an ORF whose function remains uncertain. CDR3 length: 15 residues. V was trimmed by 2 bases and J by 4 bases, leaving 14 bases between them.

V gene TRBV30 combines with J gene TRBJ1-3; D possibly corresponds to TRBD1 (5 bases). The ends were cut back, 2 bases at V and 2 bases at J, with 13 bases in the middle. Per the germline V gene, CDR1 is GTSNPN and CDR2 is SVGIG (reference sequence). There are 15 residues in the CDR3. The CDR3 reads CAWSTAGGAGNTIYF. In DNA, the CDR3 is TGTGCCTGGAGTACCGCGGGGGGGGCTGGAAACACCATATATTTT.

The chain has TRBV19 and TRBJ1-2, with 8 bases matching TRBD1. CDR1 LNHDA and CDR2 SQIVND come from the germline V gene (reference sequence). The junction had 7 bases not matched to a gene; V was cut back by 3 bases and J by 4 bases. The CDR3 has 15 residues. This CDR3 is CASSMVTGEGYGYTF. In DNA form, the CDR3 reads TGTGCCAGTAGTATGGTGACAGGGGAAGGCTATGGCTACACCTTC.

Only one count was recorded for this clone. In DNA, the CDR3 is TGTGCCAGCAGCTCGGGGCCCGGAGGCGGGGGCGAGACCCAGTACTTC. This sequence encodes CASSSGPGGGGETQYF. J is TRBJ2-5 and V is TRBV7-3; D perhaps matches TRBD2 (7 bases). Germline CDR1 reads SGHTA; CDR2 reads FQGTGA. This CDR3 is built from 16 residues. The V and J ends lost 4 bases and 5 bases respectively, with 20 bases between them.